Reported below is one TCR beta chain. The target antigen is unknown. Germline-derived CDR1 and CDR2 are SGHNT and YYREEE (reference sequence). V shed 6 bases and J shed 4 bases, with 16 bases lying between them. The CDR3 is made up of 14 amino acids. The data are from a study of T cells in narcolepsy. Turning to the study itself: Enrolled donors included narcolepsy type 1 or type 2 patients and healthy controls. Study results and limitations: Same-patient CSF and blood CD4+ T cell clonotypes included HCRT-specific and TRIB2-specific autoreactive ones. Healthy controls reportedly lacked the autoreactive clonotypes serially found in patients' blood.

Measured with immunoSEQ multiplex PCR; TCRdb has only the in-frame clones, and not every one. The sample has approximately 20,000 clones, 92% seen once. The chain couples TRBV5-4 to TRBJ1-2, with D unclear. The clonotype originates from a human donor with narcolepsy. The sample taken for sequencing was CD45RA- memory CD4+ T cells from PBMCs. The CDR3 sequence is CASMAELSVYGYTF. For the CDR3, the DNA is TGTGCCAGCATGGCAGAACTCAGTGTCTATGGCTACACCTTC.